These 19 T cell receptor beta chains originate from one sample sequenced in a study of OX40 agonist ivuxolimab in advanced cancers. TCRdb's copy holds only in-frame clones and misses some; the assay was immunoSEQ multiplex PCR. The table includes about 68,000 clones, roughly 86% detected once. The source material was CD4+ or CD8+ T cells sorted from blood, sampled in a trial of the OX40 agonist ivuxolimab. Receptors were obtained from an adult with an advanced solid tumor such as melanoma, head and neck, liver or kidney cancer.

The rearrangement joins TRBV5-1 to TRBJ1-2, with 9 bases aligning to TRBD1. V lost 4 bases, J lost 7 bases, and 5 bases stayed unmatched. CDR3 size: 13 residues. In germline, CDR1 is SGHRS, CDR2 YFSETQ. For the CDR3, the DNA is TGCGCCAGCAGCCTAGGACAGGGGTTTGGCTACACCTTC. It specifies CASSLGQGFGYTF.

The CDR3 here is CASSLGPPGGVISGANVLTF. In DNA form, the CDR3 reads TGTGCCAGCAGCTTAGGGCCCCCCGGGGGTGTTATCTCTGGGGCCAACGTCCTGACTTTC. V gene TRBV7-6 combines with J gene TRBJ2-6, with a tentative D call TRBD2 (6 bases). CDR1 SGHVS and CDR2 FNYEAQ come from the germline V gene. With 1 base removed from V and 0 bases from J, the gap between germline ends came to 19 bases. The CDR3 has 20 amino acids.

Details on this clone: This sample also contains other DNA sequences that code for the same CDR3. The J gene is TRBJ1-5, the V gene TRBV19; a weak D match, TRBD1 (5 bases). The CDR3 loop spans 14 amino acids. Germline values: CDR1 LNHDA, CDR2 SQIVND (reference sequence). Between the trimmed V and J ends, which lost 6 bases and 4 bases, there was a span of 13 bases. The CDR3 is CASSPTVSNQPQHF. The CDR3 region has the DNA TGTGCCAGTAGCCCGACAGTTAGTAATCAGCCCCAGCATTTT.

The V gene is TRBV5-1, the J gene TRBJ2-5; 8 bases agree with TRBD1. From germline, CDR1 is SGHRS and CDR2 YFSETQ. The V gene end was trimmed by 3 bases and the J gene end by 5 bases; junction bases not matched to a gene: 6. The CDR3 consists of 14 residues. The CDR3: CASSWGTGMETQYF. CDR3 DNA: TGCGCCAGCAGCTGGGGGACAGGCATGGAGACCCAGTACTTC.

J is TRBJ1-2 and V is TRBV5-1; 7 bases map to TRBD1. Trimming at V came to 4 bases and at J to 5 bases, leaving 5 bases not matched to a gene. Germline CDR1 reads SGHRS; CDR2 reads YFSETQ. The CDR3 has 13 residues. CDR3 coding DNA: TGCGCCAGCAGCCCAGGACAGGCGTATGGCTACACCTTC. The encoded protein is CASSPGQAYGYTF. Supplemented by reference TRBV5-1 and TRBJ1-2, the full variable domain reads KAGVTQTPRYLIKTRGQQVTLSCSPISGHRSVSWYQQTPGQGLQFLFEYFSETQRNKGNFPGRFSGRQFSNSRSEMNVSTLELGDSALYLCASSPGQAYGYTFGSGTRLTVV.

The rearrangement joins TRBV5-6 to TRBJ2-2; 12 nucleotides match TRBD2. V gave up 4 bases and J gave up 5 bases; unmatched junction bases: 3. The germline gives CDR1 SGHDT, CDR2 YYEEEE. This CDR3 has 15 amino acids. The CDR3 sequence: CASSPLAGGTGELFF. The CDR3 nucleotides are TGTGCCAGCAGCCCACTAGCGGGAGGAACCGGGGAGCTGTTTTTT. Supplemented by reference TRBV5-6 and TRBJ2-2, the full variable domain reads DAGVTQSPTHLIKTRGQQVTLRCSPKSGHDTVSWYQQALGQGPQFIFQYYEEEERQRGNFPDRFSGHQFPNYSSELNVNALLLGDSALYLCASSPLAGGTGELFFGEGSRLTVL.

The V and J genes are TRBV28 and TRBJ1-2; D not resolved. The germline V gene has CDR1 MDHEN and CDR2 SYDVKM. Trimming pared 6 bases from V and 7 bases from J, leaving 12 bases between. This CDR3 is 12 amino acids long. The CDR3 protein is CASSLLEGGYTF. The CDR3 bases are TGTGCCAGCAGCCTCTTGGAGGGTGGCTACACCTTC.

This clone appeared once. The V and J genes are TRBV6-4 and TRBJ2-1, with 7 positions matching TRBD2. This CDR3 spans 17 amino acids. J gave up 9 bases and V 0 bases, and 14 bases lay outside the gene matches. CDR1 MRHNA and CDR2 SNTAGT come from the germline V gene. Written as DNA, the CDR3 is TGTGCCAGCAGTGACTCGCGCCTTGGACTAGGTTACGGTGAGCAGTTCTTC. This sequence encodes CASSDSRLGLGYGEQFF.

In this sample, this clone turned up once. This chain uses TRBV6-1 with TRBJ1-1; the D is unclear. This CDR3 comprises 14 residues. Per germline, CDR1 MNHNS and CDR2 SASEGT. Trimming removed 6 bases from V and 1 base from J, with 12 bases in between. CDR3 DNA: TGTGCCAGCAGCGTCCTGATTTGGAACACTGAAGCTTTCTTT. This codes for CASSVLIWNTEAFF.

The chain is built from TRBV6-5 and TRBJ2-7, with D perhaps assigned TRBD1 or TRBD2 (6 bases each). Germline assignment: CDR1 MNHEY and CDR2 SVGAGI. The CDR3 runs to 12 residues. Trimming took 6 bases from V and 4 from J, leaving 10 bases between them. The CDR3 DNA reads TGTGCCAGCAGGAGGGGGGTATACGAGCAGTACTTC. Translated: CASRRGVYEQYF.

This sequence joins TRBV10-3 and TRBJ1-2; D is unresolved. Trimming removed 3 bases from V and 4 bases from J, with 12 bases in between. The CDR3 is 14 residues long. From germline, CDR1 is ENHRY and CDR2 SYGVKD. CDR3: CAISDPQGFYGYTF. The DNA of the CDR3 is TGTGCCATCAGTGACCCCCAAGGATTCTATGGCTACACCTTC.

The chain links TRBV6-1 to TRBJ1-6, with D possibly being TRBD1 (6 bases). CDR3 length equals 14 residues. Trimming left V 6 bases short and J 7 bases short, with 13 bases between. Germline V gene lookup returns CDR1 MNHNS and CDR2 SASEGT. The CDR3 DNA follows: TGTGCCAGCAGACGACAGGTCCCAAATTCACCCCTCCACTTT. It encodes CASRRQVPNSPLHF.

DNA for the CDR3: TGTGCCAGCCTGGGAGTCGGTGGCTACACCTTC. Amino acids: CASLGVGGYTF. This rearrangement joins TRBV2 to TRBJ1-2; no clear D. V was clipped by 8 bases and J by 7 bases, with 11 bases between them. This CDR3 has 11 amino acids. The germline gives CDR1 SNHLY, CDR2 FYNNEI.

J is TRBJ2-2 and V is TRBV5-4; TRBD1 might be the D (5 bases). This CDR3 contains 14 residues. CDR1 SGHNT and CDR2 YYREEE come from the germline V gene (reference sequence). Trimming took 3 bases from V and 6 from J, leaving 12 bases between them. The CDR3 DNA follows: TGTGCCAGCAGCTGGGGCATCCAGTCCGGGGAGCTGTTTTTT. Protein: CASSWGIQSGELFF.

The chain is built from TRBV2 and TRBJ2-6; the D is unclear. Germline CDR1 is SNHLY and CDR2 is FYNNEI. With 8 bases removed from V and 4 bases from J, the gap between germline ends came to 12 bases. The CDR3 totals 14 residues. The CDR3: CASVTEPGANVLTF. In DNA, the CDR3 is TGTGCCAGCGTCACAGAGCCAGGGGCCAACGTCCTGACTTTC.

In its sample, this clone was seen once. An end of the junction differs from the germline gene, which may be a read error. The chain uses TRBV9 and TRBJ1-2, with a weak D call TRBD1 (6 bases). Germline lookup yields CDR1 SGDLS and CDR2 YYNGEE. This CDR3 comprises 15 residues. CDR3 region: CAGSPGDTRDYGYTF. In DNA form, the CDR3 reads TGTGCCGGCAGCCCAGGGGACACTAGAGACTATGGCTACACCTTC.

The chain uses TRBV6-1 and TRBJ1-1, with D tentatively TRBD1 (5 bases). In germline, CDR1 is MNHNS, CDR2 SASEGT. V lost 7 bases to trimming and J lost 5 bases, with 11 bases between them. CDR3 length: 12 residues. The CDR3 sequence: CASISEGTEAFF. The DNA for the CDR3 is TGTGCCAGCATCAGCGAGGGGACTGAAGCTTTCTTT.

This clone was seen only once. This chain connects TRBV9 to TRBJ2-3; D is uncertain. Germline CDR1 reads SGDLS; CDR2 reads YYNGEE. The V and J ends lost 0 bases and 5 bases respectively, with 4 bases between them. The CDR3 runs 12 residues. The CDR3 coding sequence is TGTGCCAGCAGCGTAGCGGAAGATACGCAGTATTTT. It specifies CASSVAEDTQYF.

The chain is built from TRBV11-3 and TRBJ1-1; 8 bases are a match to TRBD1. CDR3 size: 15 residues. The germline V gene has CDR1 SGHNT and CDR2 YENEEA. Trimming at V came to 2 bases and at J to 1 base, leaving 3 bases not matched to a gene. CDR3 protein: CASSLSGQGNTEAFF. Written as DNA, the CDR3 is TGTGCCAGCAGCTTATCAGGACAGGGGAACACTGAAGCTTTCTTT.